This TCR beta chain was recovered during a study of T-cell reconstitution after alpha-beta-depleted transplantation in children. Unique molecular identifiers were used in preparing the TCRbeta library. TCRdb fed the PCR reads into MiXCR, producing one record per CDR3 protein. The sample holds about 600,000 distinct CDR3 sequences, roughly 13% seen once. This clonotype was counted between two and nine times. V was trimmed by 0 bases and J by 8 bases, leaving 11 bases between them. The CDR3 covers 14 residues. Germline CDR1 and CDR2: SGHRS and YFSETQ. This receptor was identified in a male patient younger than 18 who had a stem cell transplant for acute myeloid leukemia, so the T cells may come from the graft donor. The rearrangement joins TRBV5-1 to TRBJ2-2; weak D call: TRBD1 (6 bases). The starting material was PBMCs, mostly from graft donor cells, obtained 360 days after TCRalphabeta/CD19-depleted stem cell transplant. The CDR3: CASSLAGARGELFF. The CDR3 region has the DNA TGCGCCAGCAGCTTGGCAGGGGCGCGAGGGGAGCTGTTTTTT.